Following are 7 T cell receptor beta chains from one sample sequenced in a study of shared clonotypes between healthy human individuals. The data were produced by immunoSEQ multiplex PCR, yet TCRdb's version contains in-frame clones alone and is incomplete. This sample has 2,500,000 or so clones, with 80% to 95% found just once. The sample taken for sequencing was naive CD4+ T cells from PBMCs. Subset described: CD45RA+ positively selected. The receptor set was obtained from a man between 18 and 35 years old in good health. Some clones in this sample may be carry-over from other donors' samples.

This clone has just one count. The V gene is TRBV2, the J gene TRBJ1-4, with D perhaps matching TRBD1 (6 bases). The CDR3 is 13 residues long. CDR1 is SNHLY and CDR2 is FYNNEI in the germline V gene. V was pared by 8 bases and J by 7 bases, with 14 bases between. CDR3 sequence (DNA): TGTGCCAGCCGAAGGGGGGGGCCTGAAAAACTGTTTTTT. Amino acids: CASRRGGPEKLFF.

The V and J genes are TRBV7-8 and TRBJ2-7, with a possible D match to TRBD2 (6 bases). Per germline, CDR1 SGHVS and CDR2 FQNEAQ. Trimming removed 5 bases at V and 9 bases at J, with 20 bases between. This CDR3 has 14 residues. The CDR3 nucleotides read TGTGCCAGCAGCCCCATAGGGTGGAGGGAACCGCAGTACTTC. Amino acids: CASSPIGWREPQYF.

The CDR3 loop is CASTRTAYLNIQYF. The CDR3 bases are TGTGCCAGTACGAGGACAGCCTATCTAAACATTCAGTACTTC. V usage is TRBV2 and J usage is TRBJ2-4, with D perhaps TRBD1 (6 bases). Germline V gene lookup returns CDR1 SNHLY and CDR2 FYNNEI. The V and J ends lost 9 bases and 6 bases respectively, with 18 bases between them. CDR3 length equals 14 residues.

The CDR3 sequence is CASSFSSVPDTQYF. CDR3 nucleotides: TGTGCCAGCAGCTTCTCTAGCGTCCCAGATACGCAGTATTTT. The chain is built from TRBV7-3 and TRBJ2-3, with D perhaps TRBD2 (6 bases). The CDR3 has 14 amino acids. Trimming removed 3 bases from V and 4 bases from J, with 11 bases in between. Germline V lookup: CDR1 SGHTA, CDR2 FQGTGA.

The gene calls are TRBV27 and TRBJ2-2; D call uncertain. Germline V lookup: CDR1 MNHEY, CDR2 SMNVEV (reference sequence). The CDR3 has 17 amino acids. Trimming took off 2 bases at V and 4 bases at J, with 17 bases between the two ends. In nucleotides, the CDR3 is TGTGCCAGCAGTTTAGGCAGTAGCAAGGCTTTCACCGGGGAGCTGTTTTTT. Translated: CASSLGSSKAFTGELFF.

The chain is built from TRBV7-8 and TRBJ2-2; TRBD1 or TRBD2 may be the D gene (6 bases each). This CDR3 has 16 residues. Germline assignment: CDR1 SGHVS and CDR2 FQNEAQ. The V end lost 8 bases, the J end lost 6 bases, and 22 bases lay between the germline ends. This CDR3 reads CASRRGRIAVAGELFF. The CDR3 DNA reads as TGTGCCAGCCGCAGGGGCCGAATAGCGGTGGCCGGGGAGCTGTTTTTT.

The chain is built from TRBV7-9 and TRBJ2-1, with 8 bases aligning to TRBD2. The CDR3 sequence is 14 residues long. The J segment lost 15 bases and the V segment lost 1 base, leaving 11 bases of the junction unmatched. CDR1 SEHNR and CDR2 FQNEAQ come from the germline V gene (reference sequence). CDR3 sequence reads: CASSLDIRHAGGFF. As DNA, the CDR3 is TGTGCCAGCAGCTTAGATATCCGCCATGCGGGGGGGTTCTTC.